This is a list of T cell receptor beta chains from one sample in a study of cytomegalovirus exposure and HLA in healthy donors. TCRdb's table, derived via immunoSEQ multiplex PCR, lists solely in-frame clones and lacks some. Of 150,000 to 200,000 clones listed, 65% to 90% are singletons. Material for sequencing was PBMCs. These TCRs come from a man aged 45-60 years in good health and CMV-seropositive. Each CDR3 is given with its conserved first and last residue. D genes are given only for firm matches. Rows may omit the clone size; those that give it use once, few, many or a size class.

j_call | d_call | v_call | clone_size | cdr3_aa | cdr3_nt
TRBJ2-1 | TRBD2 | TRBV19 | NA | CASSIGGGASVEQFF | TGTGCCAGTAGTATTGGCGGGGGGGCCTCGGTTGAGCAGTTCTTC
TRBJ1-2 | NA | TRBV10-3 | NA | CAIQSQTSANGYTF | TGTGCCATCCAGTCCCAGACTTCTGCAAATGGCTACACCTTC
TRBJ1-2 | TRBD1 | TRBV25-1 | NA | CASSDPRGTGPRGYTF | TGTGCCAGCAGTGACCCCCGCGGGACAGGGCCAAGGGGCTACACCTTC
TRBJ2-3 | NA | TRBV5-4 | NA | CASSQRQAYRTDTQYF | TGTGCCAGCAGTCAAAGGCAGGCGTATCGCACAGATACGCAGTATTTT
TRBJ1-1 | NA | TRBV27 | few | CASSRTPPGAEAFF | TGTGCCAGCAGTCGGACACCACCGGGGGCTGAAGCTTTCTTT
TRBJ1-3 | NA | TRBV6-1 | NA | CASSDPGAGNTIYF | TGTGCCAGCAGCGATCCAGGGGCTGGAAACACCATATATTTT
TRBJ2-1 | NA | TRBV2 | NA | CASSGVLSDEQFF | TGTGCCAGCAGCGGGGTGCTTAGCGATGAGCAGTTCTTC
TRBJ2-5 | NA | TRBV5-1 | once | CASSLGGGQETQYF | TGCGCCAGCAGCTTGGGGGGAGGCCAGGAGACCCAGTACTTC
TRBJ2-1 | NA | TRBV5-1 | once | CASAGGSYNEQFF | TGCGCCAGCGCAGGTGGGTCCTACAATGAGCAGTTCTTC
TRBJ2-7 | NA | TRBV10-2 | NA | CASSEHEATLKYF | TGCGCCAGCAGTGAGCATGAAGCGACTTTGAAATACTTC
TRBJ1-2 | TRBD1 | TRBV4-2 | NA | CASSQDRTGYGYTF | TGTGCCAGCAGCCAAGATAGGACAGGCTATGGCTACACCTTC
TRBJ2-3 | NA | TRBV19 | NA | CASSTGRTDTQYF | TGTGCCAGTAGTACCGGGAGAACAGATACGCAGTATTTT
TRBJ2-7 | TRBD1 | TRBV27 | NA | CAFKTGGGYEQYF | TGTGCCTTTAAGACAGGGGGCGGGTACGAGCAGTACTTC
TRBJ1-4 | TRBD1 | TRBV27 | NA | CASSLIQGVGEKLFF | TGTGCCAGCAGTCTGATACAGGGGGTGGGGGAAAAACTGTTTTTT
TRBJ2-2 | NA | TRBV19 | NA | CASSNGEGWRTGELFF | TGTGCCAGTAGTAACGGTGAGGGATGGCGGACCGGGGAGCTGTTTTTT
TRBJ2-5 | NA | TRBV5-1 | NA | CASSLSGGETTQYF | TGCGCCAGCAGCTTGTCTGGCGGGGAAACAACCCAGTACTTC
TRBJ2-3 | NA | TRBV7-9 | once | CASSLVGTDTQYF | TGTGCCAGCAGCTTAGTAGGCACAGATACGCAGTATTTT
TRBJ2-2 | TRBD2 | TRBV4-2 | NA | CASSQDFSGSPGELFF | TGTGCCAGCAGCCAAGATTTTAGCGGGAGCCCCGGGGAGCTGTTTTTT
TRBJ1-5 | NA | TRBV5-6 | once | CASSSQRVINQPQHF | TGTGCCAGCAGTTCTCAACGGGTCATCAATCAGCCCCAGCATTTT
TRBJ1-1 | TRBD1 | TRBV5-1 | NA | CASSPRQGGSGTEAFF | TGCGCCAGCAGCCCGAGACAGGGTGGTAGCGGTACTGAAGCTTTCTTT
TRBJ1-4 | NA | TRBV5-1 | NA | CASSLQGNNEKLFF | TGCGCCAGCAGCTTACAGGGAAATAATGAAAAACTGTTTTTT
TRBJ1-2 | TRBD1 | TRBV5-6 | NA | CASSSQGQGAGGYTF | TGTGCCAGCAGCTCCCAAGGACAGGGGGCTGGTGGCTACACCTTC
TRBJ1-1 | TRBD1 | TRBV6-5 | once | CATQGDRANTEAFF | TGTGCCACCCAGGGGGACAGGGCGAACACTGAAGCTTTCTTT
TRBJ2-2 | NA | TRBV7-2 | once | CASSPQNGELFF | TGTGCCAGCAGCCCCCAAAACGGGGAGCTGTTTTTT
TRBJ1-2 | TRBD1 | TRBV27 | NA | CASSSTGGADGYTF | TGTGCCAGCAGCTCGACAGGGGGGGCGGATGGCTACACCTTC
TRBJ2-7 | TRBD1 | TRBV7-9 | once | CASSSGQGVSYEQYF | TGTGCCAGCAGCTCAGGACAGGGGGTTTCCTACGAGCAGTACTTC